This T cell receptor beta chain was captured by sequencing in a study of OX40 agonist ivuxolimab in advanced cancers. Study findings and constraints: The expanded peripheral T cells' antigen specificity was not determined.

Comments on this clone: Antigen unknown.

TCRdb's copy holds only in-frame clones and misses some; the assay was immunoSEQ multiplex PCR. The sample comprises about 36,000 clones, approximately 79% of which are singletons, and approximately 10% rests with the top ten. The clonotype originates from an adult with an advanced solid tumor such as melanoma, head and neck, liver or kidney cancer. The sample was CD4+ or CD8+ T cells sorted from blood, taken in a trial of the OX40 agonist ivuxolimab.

The CDR3 spells CASSQAGGLFSGYTF. CDR3 DNA sequence: TGCGCCAGCAGCCAAGCAGGGGGCTTATTCTCTGGCTACACCTTC. The rearrangement joins TRBV4-1 to TRBJ1-2; 8 nucleotides agree with TRBD1. The CDR3 covers 15 residues. After removal of 1 base from V and 7 bases from J, the junction contained 8 bases not matched to a gene. Germline V gene data show CDR1 as MGHRA and CDR2 as YSYEKL.